This T cell receptor (beta chain) appears in the sequencing data of a study of T cells in Graves' hyperthyroidism and ophthalmopathy. Study-wide findings and caveats: A median 6.5 months before onset, the model predicted ophthalmopathy.

CDR3 length equals 12 residues. Germline V lookup: CDR1 SGHTA, CDR2 FQGNSA. V shed 3 bases and J shed 6 bases, with 9 bases lying between them. A NOSPECS grade of at least 4, a Clinical Activity Score of at least 3 and duration under 3 months were recorded in ophthalmopathy patients. As regards this clonotype: The antigen remains undetermined.

Template material for amplifying TCR beta CDR3 regions consisted of RNA transcripts. Carried out on the TCR CDR3, a first-round RT-PCR used the HTBI primer set. TCRdb reanalysed the multiplex PCR reads using MiXCR and keeps one entry per CDR3 protein. This repertoire shows around 540,000 distinct CDR3 sequences, around 16% found once; its top ten account for roughly 29%. Sequenced input: blood. The V gene is TRBV7-2, the J gene TRBJ2-7; the D is unclear. The clonotype originates from a woman in her thirties with Graves' ophthalmopathy. CDR3 sequence reads: CASSLQSIEQYF. CDR3 in DNA: TGTGCCAGCAGCTTGCAGTCAATCGAGCAGTACTTC.